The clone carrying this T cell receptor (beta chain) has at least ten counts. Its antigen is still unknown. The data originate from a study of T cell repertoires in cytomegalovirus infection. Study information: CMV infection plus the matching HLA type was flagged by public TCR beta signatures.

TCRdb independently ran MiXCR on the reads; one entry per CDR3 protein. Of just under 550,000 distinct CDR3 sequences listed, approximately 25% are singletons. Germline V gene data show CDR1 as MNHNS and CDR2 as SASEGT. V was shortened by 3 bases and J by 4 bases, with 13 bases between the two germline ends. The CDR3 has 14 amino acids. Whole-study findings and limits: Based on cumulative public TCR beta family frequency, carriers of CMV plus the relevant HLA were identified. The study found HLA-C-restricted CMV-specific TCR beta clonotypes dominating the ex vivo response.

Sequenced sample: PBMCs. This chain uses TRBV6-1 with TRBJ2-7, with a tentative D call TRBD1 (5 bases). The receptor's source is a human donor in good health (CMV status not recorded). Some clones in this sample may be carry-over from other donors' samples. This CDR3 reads CASSESWGGYEQYF. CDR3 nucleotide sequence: TGTGCCAGCAGTGAGAGCTGGGGCGGATACGAGCAGTACTTC.